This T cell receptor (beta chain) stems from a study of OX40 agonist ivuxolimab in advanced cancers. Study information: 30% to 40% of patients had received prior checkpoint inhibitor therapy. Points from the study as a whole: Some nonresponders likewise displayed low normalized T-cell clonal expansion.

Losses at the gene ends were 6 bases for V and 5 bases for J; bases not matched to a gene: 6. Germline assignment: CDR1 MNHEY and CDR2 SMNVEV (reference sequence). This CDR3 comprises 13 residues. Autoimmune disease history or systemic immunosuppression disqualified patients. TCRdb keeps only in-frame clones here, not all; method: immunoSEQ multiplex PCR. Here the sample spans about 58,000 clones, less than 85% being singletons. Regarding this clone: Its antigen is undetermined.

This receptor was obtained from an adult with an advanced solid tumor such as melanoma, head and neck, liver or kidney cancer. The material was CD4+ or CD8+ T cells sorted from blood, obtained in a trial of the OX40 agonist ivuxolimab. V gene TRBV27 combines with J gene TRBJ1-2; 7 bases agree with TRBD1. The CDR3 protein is CASSRGGPYGYTF. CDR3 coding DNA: TGTGCCAGCAGCCGAGGGGGCCCTTATGGCTACACCTTC.